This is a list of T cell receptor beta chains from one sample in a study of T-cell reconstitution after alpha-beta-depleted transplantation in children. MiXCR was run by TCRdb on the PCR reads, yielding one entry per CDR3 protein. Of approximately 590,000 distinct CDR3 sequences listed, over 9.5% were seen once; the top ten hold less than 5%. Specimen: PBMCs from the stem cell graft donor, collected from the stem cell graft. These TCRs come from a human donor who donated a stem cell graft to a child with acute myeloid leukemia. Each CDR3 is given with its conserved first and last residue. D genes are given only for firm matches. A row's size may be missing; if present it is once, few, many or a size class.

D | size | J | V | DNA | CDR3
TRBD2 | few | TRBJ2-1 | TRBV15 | TGTGCCACCAGCAGCGGTCTGTTACGACTAGCGGGAGGGGGGCAGTTCTTC | CATSSGLLRLAGGGQFF
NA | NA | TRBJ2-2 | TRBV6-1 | TGTGCCAGCAGTCGCAAATCCGGGACTGCACTGTCCGGGGAGCTGTTTTTT | CASSRKSGTALSGELFF
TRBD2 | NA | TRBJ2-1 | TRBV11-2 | TGTGCCAGCAGCTTAGATTTCCCGTCAGCGGGGACCTACAATGAGCAGTTCTTC | CASSLDFPSAGTYNEQFF
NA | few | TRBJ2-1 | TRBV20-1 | TGCAGTGCTGAGCAACAAAACAATGAGCAGTTCTTC | CSAEQQNNEQFF
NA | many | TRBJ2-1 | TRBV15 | TGTGCCACCAGCAGAGTGGAACGACAGTTCTTC | CATSRVERQFF
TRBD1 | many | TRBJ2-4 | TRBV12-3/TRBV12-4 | TGTGCCAGCAGCGCGACAGGGTCGGCCAAAAACATTCAGTACTTC | CASSATGSAKNIQYF
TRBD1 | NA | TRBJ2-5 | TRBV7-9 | TGTGCCAGCAGCTCCGGGGACAGCGGCCTAGAAGAGACCCAGTACTTC | CASSSGDSGLEETQYF
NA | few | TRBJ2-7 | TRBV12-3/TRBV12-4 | TGTGCCAGCAGTTTTGCGGGACGCGGAGGTGCCTACGAGCAGTACTTC | CASSFAGRGGAYEQYF
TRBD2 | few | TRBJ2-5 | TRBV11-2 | TGTGCCAGCAGCTTAAATGGGGGACTAGCGGGAGCCTTGTCAGGGACCCAGTACTTC | CASSLNGGLAGALSGTQYF
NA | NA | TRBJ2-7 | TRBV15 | TGTGCCACCAGCAGAGGAGTAGTGGGGGGTCTCTCCTACGAGCAGTACTTC | CATSRGVVGGLSYEQYF
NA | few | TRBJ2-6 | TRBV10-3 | TGTGCCATCAGTGAACTAGGATCTGGGGCCAACGTCCTGACTTTC | CAISELGSGANVLTF